Here is one T cell receptor beta chain with its context. The data stem from a study of CD8+ T cells in alopecia areata. Looking at the study overall: Tofacitinib administration to treated patients was oral, at 5 to 10 mg twice daily.

V shed 4 bases, J shed 7 bases, and the junction held 6 bases outside the gene matches. This CDR3 spans 15 amino acids. The germline V gene encodes CDR1 SNHLY and CDR2 FYNNEI. Sampling of alopecia areata patients yielded lesional scalp punch biopsies as well as peripheral blood. Following RNA extraction, reverse transcription yielded cDNA that acted as the sequencing template. Sequencing was performed with immunoSEQ multiplex PCR; in TCRdb, only in-frame clones are kept and a portion is missing. The table shows hundreds of thousands of clones, with 57% occurring only once. The receptor was derived from a human donor with alopecia areata. The material sequenced was CD4+ T cells sorted from blood, taken at week 0. The rearrangement links TRBV2 to TRBJ2-1; 11 bases match TRBD1. The CDR3 DNA reads as TGTGCCAGCAGTGTGGACAGGGGGCAATGGAATGAGCAGTTCTTC. This codes for CASSVDRGQWNEQFF.